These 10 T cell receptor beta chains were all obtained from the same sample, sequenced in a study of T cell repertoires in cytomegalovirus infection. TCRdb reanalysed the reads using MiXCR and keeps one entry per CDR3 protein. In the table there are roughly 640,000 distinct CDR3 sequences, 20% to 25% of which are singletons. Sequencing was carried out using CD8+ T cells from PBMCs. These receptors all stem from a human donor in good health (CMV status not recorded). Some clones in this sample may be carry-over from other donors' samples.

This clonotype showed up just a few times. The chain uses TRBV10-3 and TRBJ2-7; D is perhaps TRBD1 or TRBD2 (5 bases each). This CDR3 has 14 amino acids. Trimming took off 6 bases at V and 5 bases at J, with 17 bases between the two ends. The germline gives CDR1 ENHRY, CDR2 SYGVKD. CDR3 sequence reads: CAIRISGSGDEQYF. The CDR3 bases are TGTGCCATCAGGATCTCAGGGAGTGGGGACGAGCAGTACTTC.

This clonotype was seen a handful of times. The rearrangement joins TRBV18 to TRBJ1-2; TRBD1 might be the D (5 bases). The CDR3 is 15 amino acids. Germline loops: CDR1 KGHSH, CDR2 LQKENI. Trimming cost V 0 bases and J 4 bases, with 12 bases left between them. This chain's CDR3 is CASSPPVQGIYGYTF. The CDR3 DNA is TGTGCCAGCTCACCACCGGTTCAGGGAATCTATGGCTACACCTTC.

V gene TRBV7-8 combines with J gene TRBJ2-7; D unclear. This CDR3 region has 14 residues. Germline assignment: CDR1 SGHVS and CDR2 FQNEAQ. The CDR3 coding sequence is TGTACCAGCAGCTTAGCCCACCAAGCCTACGAGCAGTACGTC. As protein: CTSSLAHQAYEQYV.

The CDR3 nucleotides read TGCAGTCTTTCGGGAGGGGGGTTCTACAATGAGCAGTTCTTC. As protein: CSLSGGGFYNEQFF. The chain couples TRBV20-1 to TRBJ2-1; 8 nucleotides agree with TRBD2. The trim removed 8 bases at V and 3 bases at J, leaving 9 bases unmatched. Germline CDR1 and CDR2: DFQATT and SNEGSKA (reference sequence). The CDR3 sequence is 14 residues long.

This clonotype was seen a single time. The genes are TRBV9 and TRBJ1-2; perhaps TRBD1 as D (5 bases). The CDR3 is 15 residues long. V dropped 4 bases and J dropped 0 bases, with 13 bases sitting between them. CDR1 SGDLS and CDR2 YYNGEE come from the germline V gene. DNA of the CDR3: TGTGCCAGCAGCCCTGGACACAAAGCTAACTATGGCTACACCTTC. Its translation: CASSPGHKANYGYTF.

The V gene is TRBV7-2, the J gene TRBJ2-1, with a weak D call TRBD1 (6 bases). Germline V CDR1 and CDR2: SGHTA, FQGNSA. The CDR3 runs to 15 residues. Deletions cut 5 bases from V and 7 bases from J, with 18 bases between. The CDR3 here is CASSPYTGPGNEQFF. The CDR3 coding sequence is TGTGCCAGCAGCCCCTATACAGGGCCAGGTAATGAGCAGTTCTTC.

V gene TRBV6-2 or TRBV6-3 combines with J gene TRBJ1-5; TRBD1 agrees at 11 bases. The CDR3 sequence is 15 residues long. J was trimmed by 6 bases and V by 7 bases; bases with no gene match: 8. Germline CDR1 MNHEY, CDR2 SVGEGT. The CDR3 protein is CASTIGTGGVQPQHF. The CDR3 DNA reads TGTGCCAGCACCATTGGGACAGGGGGAGTTCAGCCCCAGCATTTT.

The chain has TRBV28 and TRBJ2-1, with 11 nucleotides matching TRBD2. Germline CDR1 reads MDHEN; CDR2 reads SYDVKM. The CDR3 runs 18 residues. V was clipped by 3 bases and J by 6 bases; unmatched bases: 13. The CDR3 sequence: CASSFPDRRLAGTNEQFF. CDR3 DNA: TGTGCCAGCAGTTTTCCGGATCGTCGACTAGCGGGGACCAATGAGCAGTTCTTC.

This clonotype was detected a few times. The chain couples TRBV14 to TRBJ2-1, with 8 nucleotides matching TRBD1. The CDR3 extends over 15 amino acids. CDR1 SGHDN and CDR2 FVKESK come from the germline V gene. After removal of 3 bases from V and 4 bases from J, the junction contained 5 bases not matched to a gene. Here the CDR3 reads CASSQRDRLYNEQFF. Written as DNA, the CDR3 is TGTGCCAGCAGCCAGCGGGACAGGCTTTACAATGAGCAGTTCTTC. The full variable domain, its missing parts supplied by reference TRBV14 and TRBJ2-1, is EAGVTQFPSHSVIEKGQTVTLRCDPISGHDNLYWYRRVMGKEIKFLLHFVKESKQDESGMPNNRFLAERTGGTYSTLKVQPAELEDSGVYFCASSQRDRLYNEQFFGPGTRLTVL.

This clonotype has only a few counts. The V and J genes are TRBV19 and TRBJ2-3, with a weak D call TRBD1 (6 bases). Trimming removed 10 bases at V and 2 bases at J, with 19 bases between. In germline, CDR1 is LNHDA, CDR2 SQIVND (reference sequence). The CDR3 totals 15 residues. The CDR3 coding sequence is TGTGCCACCCGCTCCCGACAGGACCACACAGATACGCAGTATTTT. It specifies CATRSRQDHTDTQYF.